These 17 T cell receptor beta chains were sequenced from one sample in a study of regulatory dendritic cells for organ transplantation. Antigen specificity for these receptors is unknown. Generated by immunoSEQ multiplex PCR, the TCRdb table keeps only in-frame clones and is missing some. The table includes about 21,000 clones, 85% to 90% detected once. Allogeneic regulatory or mature dendritic cells were co-cultured for roughly five days with CFSE-labeled sorted T cells at 1:10. The sequenced sample consisted of naive CD4+ T cells from blood cultured with dendritic cells. Subset defined: CD45RA+ naive T cells. Receptors were obtained from a human donor in good health.

The rearrangement joins TRBV7-8 to TRBJ2-2; 8 bases fit TRBD1. The CDR3 runs to 15 residues. With V trimmed by 5 bases and J by 3 bases, 5 bases remained unmatched. The germline CDR1 and CDR2 sequences are SGHVS and FQNEAQ. The CDR3 sequence is CASSPGTGDTGELFF. The CDR3 DNA reads TGTGCCAGCAGCCCTGGGACAGGCGACACCGGGGAGCTGTTTTTT.

This clone was recorded a few times. The chain uses TRBV6-6 and TRBJ1-4, with TRBD1 matching 8 bases. The V gene's germline CDR1 is MNHNY and CDR2 SVGAGI (reference sequence). V lost 2 bases, J lost 8 bases, and 1 base stayed unmatched. The CDR3 spans 13 residues. The CDR3 sequence is CASSYRQGEKLFF. In nucleotides, the CDR3 is TGTGCCAGCAGTTACAGACAGGGGGAAAAACTGTTTTTT.

This clone was observed once. This sequence joins TRBV6-1 and TRBJ2-1; 13 bases are a match to TRBD2. V lost 2 bases and J lost 10; bases outside the gene matches: 8. Germline V gene data show CDR1 as MNHNS and CDR2 as SASEGT. The CDR3 is 16 amino acids. CDR3 sequence reads: CASSERTSGSLREQFF. CDR3 DNA sequence: TGTGCCAGCAGTGAACGGACTAGCGGGAGTCTTAGGGAGCAGTTCTTC.

This clone appeared a few times. CDR3 in DNA: TGTGCCAGCAGCTTAGTCAGGGCTGGGGCCAACGTCCTGACTTTC. Translation gives CASSLVRAGANVLTF. The V gene is TRBV7-9, the J gene TRBJ2-6; possibly TRBD1 for D (5 bases). The germline V and J ends were trimmed by 1 base and 2 bases, with 6 bases remaining between them. Germline CDR1 reads SEHNR; CDR2 reads FQNEAQ (reference sequence). CDR3 size: 15 residues.

The gene calls are TRBV4-3 and TRBJ2-3, with TRBD1 matching 9 bases. After removal of 5 bases from V and 3 bases from J, the junction contained 3 bases not matched to a gene. The CDR3 loop spans 14 amino acids. Germline CDR1 LGHNA, CDR2 YSLEER. CDR3 region: CASSGDRATDTQYF. The CDR3 nucleotides are TGCGCCAGCAGCGGGGACAGGGCAACAGATACGCAGTATTTT.

The chain couples TRBV7-9 to TRBJ2-3, with D possibly matching TRBD1 (6 bases). The germline V and J ends were trimmed by 4 bases and 11 bases, with 22 bases remaining between them. The germline CDR1 and CDR2 sequences are SEHNR and FQNEAQ (reference sequence). The CDR3 spans 15 residues. CDR3 amino acids: CASSSGTTPQLKQYF. CDR3 nucleotide sequence: TGTGCCAGCAGCTCGGGGACAACTCCGCAGTTGAAGCAGTATTTT.

This sequence joins TRBV10-2 and TRBJ2-7; D unclear. V was cut by 4 bases and J by 1 base, with 8 bases left in between. Germline values: CDR1 WSHSY, CDR2 SAAADI. This CDR3 region has 13 residues. The CDR3 DNA follows: TGCGCCAGCAGTGCGAAGTTTTCCTACGAGCAGTACTTC. This codes for CASSAKFSYEQYF.

This clone was seen just once. CDR3 DNA: TGTGCCAGCAGGACAGGAGCCTACGAGCAGTACTTC. It is translated as CASRTGAYEQYF. The J gene is TRBJ2-7, the V gene TRBV6-1, with D tentatively TRBD1 (6 bases). CDR3 size: 12 residues. V lost 6 bases and J lost 2, with 8 bases in between. Looked up from germline, CDR1 is MNHNS and CDR2 is SASEGT.

J is TRBJ1-5 and V is TRBV28, with no clear D. Trimming left V 3 bases short and J 7 bases short, with 31 bases between. Germline V gene lookup returns CDR1 MDHEN and CDR2 SYDVKM. The CDR3 runs 20 residues. In DNA, the CDR3 is TGTGCCAGCAGTTTGCCCCGGCCGGGGTCGGCATTGAGGTTAAAACAGCCCCAGCATTTT. Encoded protein: CASSLPRPGSALRLKQPQHF.

The chain has TRBV6-5 and TRBJ1-4; D unclear. CDR3 length equals 16 residues. Per the germline V gene, CDR1 is MNHEY and CDR2 is SVGAGI. With 0 bases removed from V and 7 bases from J, the gap between germline ends came to 15 bases. CDR3 sequence: CASSYSTAAAREKLFF. CDR3 DNA: TGTGCCAGCAGTTACTCGACGGCGGCAGCCCGTGAAAAACTGTTTTTT.

This clone was seen only once. The CDR3 is CASGDSLARPLHF. DNA of the CDR3: TGTGCCAGCGGCGACAGCCTGGCAAGGCCCCTCCACTTT. The chain links TRBV9 to TRBJ1-6; a possible D gene is TRBD1 (5 bases). The germline V and J ends were trimmed by 7 bases and 13 bases, with 18 bases remaining between them. The CDR3 totals 13 residues. The germline CDR1 and CDR2 sequences are SGDLS and YYNGEE.

The genes are TRBV7-2 and TRBJ2-3; TRBD2 matches 9 bases. Germline V gives CDR1 SGHTA, CDR2 FQGNSA. CDR3 length equals 16 residues. V trimming: 2 bases; J trimming: 0 bases; junction bases outside the gene matches: 3. The CDR3: CASSLKLAGSTDTQYF. DNA for the CDR3: TGTGCCAGCAGCTTAAAGCTAGCGGGAAGCACAGATACGCAGTATTTT. The full variable domain, completed using reference TRBV7-2 and TRBJ2-3, is GAGVSQSPSNKVTEKGKDVELRCDPISGHTALYWYRQSLGQGLEFLIYFQGNSAPDKSGLPSDRFSAERTGGSVSTLTIQRTQQEDSAVYLCASSLKLAGSTDTQYFGPGTRLTVL.

The V gene is TRBV18, the J gene TRBJ1-1, with no clear D. Germline V CDR1 and CDR2: KGHSH, LQKENI. The CDR3 has 14 residues. V lost 3 bases, J lost 4 bases, and 12 bases lay in between. CDR3 protein: CASSPDETSTEAFF. The CDR3 bases are TGTGCCAGCTCACCCGACGAAACGAGCACTGAAGCTTTCTTT. Complete variable domain (other parts from reference TRBV18 and TRBJ1-1): NAGVMQNPRHLVRRRGQEARLRCSPMKGHSHVYWYRQLPEEGLKFMVYLQKENIIDESGMPKERFSAEFPKEGPSILRIQQVVRGDSAAYFCASSPDETSTEAFFGQGTRLTVV.

This clone has just a few counts. This chain links TRBV28 with TRBJ1-5; 10 bases fit TRBD1. The J segment lost 6 bases and the V segment lost 6 bases, leaving 5 bases of the junction unmatched. The CDR3 contains 14 residues. Germline CDR1 MDHEN, CDR2 SYDVKM. In DNA form, the CDR3 reads TGTGCCAGCAGGACGGGACAGGGGAGTCAGCCCCAGCATTTT. Encoded protein: CASRTGQGSQPQHF.

This clone was seen only once. The chain employs TRBV5-4 and TRBJ2-2; 8 bases line up with TRBD2. V lost 4 bases, J lost 9 bases, and 8 bases stayed unmatched. CDR3 length equals 14 residues. Germline CDR1 is SGHNT and CDR2 is YYREEE (reference sequence). The CDR3 region has the DNA TGTGCCAGCAGCCCGGGGACTAGAATCAGGGAGCTGTTTTTT. Its protein is CASSPGTRIRELFF.

The chain recombines TRBV11-1 with TRBJ2-5, with 7 bases fitting TRBD1. The CDR3 runs to 18 residues. Germline trimming cut 5 bases from V and 2 bases from J; bases unmatched to any gene: 17. Germline CDR1 reads SGHAT; CDR2 reads FQDESV (reference sequence). CDR3: CASSGRLPTGLGQETQYF. In DNA, the CDR3 is TGTGCCAGCAGCGGACGTTTACCGACAGGGTTGGGACAAGAGACCCAGTACTTC.

In its sample, this clone was seen once. V usage is TRBV5-1 and J usage is TRBJ2-7, with TRBD2 as a possible D gene (6 bases). This CDR3 is built from 15 residues. The V end lost 0 bases, the J end lost 3 bases, and 13 bases lay between the germline ends. Germline values: CDR1 SGHRS, CDR2 YFSETQ. The CDR3 nucleotides read TGCGCCAGCAGCTTGGGGACTACCAACAGCTACGAGCAGTACTTC. Amino acid sequence: CASSLGTTNSYEQYF.